The source of this T cell receptor beta chain is a study of blood T cell repertoires in COVID-19. This clone occurred once. TCRdb's table, derived via immunoSEQ multiplex PCR, lists solely in-frame clones and lacks some. Of about 130,000 clones listed, almost 85% are singletons. This TCR was recovered from a human donor in a cohort sampled during active COVID-19. Sequencing used peripheral blood.

CDR3 sequence: CASSLLGGGGQPQHF. The DNA of the CDR3 is TGTGCCAGCAGCTTACTGGGCGGGGGCGGCCAGCCCCAGCATTTT. The chain combines TRBV7-8 with TRBJ1-5; tentative D call: TRBD1 (6 bases). V was trimmed by 2 bases and J by 7 bases, leaving 15 bases between them. The CDR3 extends over 15 amino acids. Per the germline V gene, CDR1 is SGHVS and CDR2 is FQNEAQ.